Listed below are T cell receptor beta chains from one sample, sequenced in a study of shared clonotypes between healthy human individuals. Data came from immunoSEQ multiplex PCR; TCRdb stores just in-frame clones and leaves some out. The sample has over a million clones, around 76% seen once; the top ten hold about 1.4%. The sequencing input was memory CD4+ T cells sorted from blood. The receptors were sampled from a man between 18 and 35 years old in good health. Both conserved end residues are trimmed from each CDR3.

V gene,CDR3 protein
TRBV23-1,DGELTQY
TRBV6-5,ASSYKVNLNSPLH
TRBV9,ASSVADSETQY
TRBV7-9,ASSSYGTYGYT
TRBV11-2,ASSSHSNSPLH
TRBV7-9,ASSSITMNTEAF
TRBV6-5,ASSYLGGSGYT
TRBV28,ASLDRRRPGELF
TRBV7-2,ASSLVGTSGGREQY
TRBV5-1,ASSSQGRDEKLF
TRBV6-7,ASSSRQGLGADTQY
TRBV7-6,ASSLSTGDSNQPQH
TRBV5-1,ASSSEGQVGQF
TRBV30,AWRPDGQRNTEAF
TRBV7-6,ASSLLAGEAF
TRBV29-1,SVGDSSSGNTIY
TRBV28,ASSSHGLDQPQH
TRBV10-1,ASSRALNTDTQY
TRBV6-5,ASSYWRTTDEQY
TRBV5-1,ASSLLGVTNEKLF
TRBV9,ASSEGLAESSTDTQY
TRBV7-3,ASSEGPTSREQY
TRBV28,ASSLRQGSNYGYT
TRBV10-2,ASSESWDRIYEQY
TRBV30,AWSVERTVNTGELF